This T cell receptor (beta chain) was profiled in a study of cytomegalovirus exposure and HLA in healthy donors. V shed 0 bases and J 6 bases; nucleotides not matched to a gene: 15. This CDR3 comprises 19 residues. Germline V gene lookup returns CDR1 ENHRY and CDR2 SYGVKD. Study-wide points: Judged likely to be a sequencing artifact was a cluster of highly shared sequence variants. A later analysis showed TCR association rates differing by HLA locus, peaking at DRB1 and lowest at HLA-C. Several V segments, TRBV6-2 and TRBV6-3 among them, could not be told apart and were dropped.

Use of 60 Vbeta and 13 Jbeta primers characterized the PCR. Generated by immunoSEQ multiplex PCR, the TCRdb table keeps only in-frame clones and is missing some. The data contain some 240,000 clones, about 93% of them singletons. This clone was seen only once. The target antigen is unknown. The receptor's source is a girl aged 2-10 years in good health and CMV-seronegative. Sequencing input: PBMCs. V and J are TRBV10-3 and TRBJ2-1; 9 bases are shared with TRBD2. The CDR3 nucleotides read TGTGCCATCAGTGAGTCAAAGCCTCGGCGGGAGGGCCTCTCCAATGAGCAGTTCTTC. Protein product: CAISESKPRREGLSNEQFF.